The source of this T cell receptor (beta chain) is a study of glioma-infiltrating T cells after dendritic cell vaccination. Up to about 2 ug genomic DNA was used for TCRB CDR3 amplification. Repertoires were generated with immunoSEQ multiplex PCR, while TCRdb's copy carries only in-frame clones and drops some. The repertoire consists of 70,000 to 100,000 clones, with 83% occurring once and the leading ten covering 6% to 7.5%. This sample's time point: after dendritic cell vaccination, including at tumor progression/relapse. The material was blood, obtained after dendritic cell vaccination. This sequence was found in a human donor with glioblastoma.

CDR3 in DNA: TGTGCCAGCTCCTCCGGGACCGCGGGGGAGCAGTACTTC. It yields the protein CASSSGTAGEQYF. The rearrangement uses TRBV18 and TRBJ2-7, with a possible D match to TRBD2 (6 bases). This CDR3 is built from 13 residues. Germline CDR1 reads KGHSH; CDR2 reads LQKENI. Trimming removed 6 bases at V and 7 bases at J, with 16 bases between.